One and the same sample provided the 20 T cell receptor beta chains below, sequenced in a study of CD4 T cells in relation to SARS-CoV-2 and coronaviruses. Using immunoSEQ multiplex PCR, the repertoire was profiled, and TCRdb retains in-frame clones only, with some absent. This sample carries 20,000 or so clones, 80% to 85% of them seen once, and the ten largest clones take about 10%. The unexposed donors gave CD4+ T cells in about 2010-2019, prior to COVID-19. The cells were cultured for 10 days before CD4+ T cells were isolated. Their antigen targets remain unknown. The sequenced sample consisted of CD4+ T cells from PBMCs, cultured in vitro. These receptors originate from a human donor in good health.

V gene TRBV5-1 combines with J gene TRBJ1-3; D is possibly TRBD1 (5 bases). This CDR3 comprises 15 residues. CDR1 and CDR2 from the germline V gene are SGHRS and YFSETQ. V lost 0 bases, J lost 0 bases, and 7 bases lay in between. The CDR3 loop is CASSLGQSSGNTIYF. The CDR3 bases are TGCGCCAGCAGCTTGGGACAGTCCTCTGGAAACACCATATATTTT.

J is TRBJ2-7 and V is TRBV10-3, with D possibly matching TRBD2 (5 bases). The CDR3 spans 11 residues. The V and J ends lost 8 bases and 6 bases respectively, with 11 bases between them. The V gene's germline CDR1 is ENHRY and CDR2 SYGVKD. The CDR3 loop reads CAIESSGEQYF. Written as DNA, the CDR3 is TGTGCCATCGAGTCCAGCGGCGAGCAGTACTTC.

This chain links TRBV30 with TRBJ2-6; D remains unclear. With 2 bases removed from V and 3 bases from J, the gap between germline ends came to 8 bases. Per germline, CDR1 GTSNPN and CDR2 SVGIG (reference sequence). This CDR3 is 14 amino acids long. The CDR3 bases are TGTGCCTGGAGTAAGGGTAATGGGGCCAACGTCCTGACTTTC. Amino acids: CAWSKGNGANVLTF.

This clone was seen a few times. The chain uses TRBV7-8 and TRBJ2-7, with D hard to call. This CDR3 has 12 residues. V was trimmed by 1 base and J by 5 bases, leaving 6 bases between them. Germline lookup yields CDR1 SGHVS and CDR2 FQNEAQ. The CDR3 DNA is TGTGCCAGCAGCTTAGGCAGCCACGAGCAGTACTTC. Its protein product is CASSLGSHEQYF.

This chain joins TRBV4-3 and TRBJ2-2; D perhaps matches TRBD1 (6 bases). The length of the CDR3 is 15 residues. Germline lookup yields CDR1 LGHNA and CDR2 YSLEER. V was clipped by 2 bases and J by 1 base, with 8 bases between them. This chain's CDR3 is CASSQSGQNTGELFF. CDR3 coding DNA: TGCGCCAGCAGCCAATCGGGACAGAACACCGGGGAGCTGTTTTTT.

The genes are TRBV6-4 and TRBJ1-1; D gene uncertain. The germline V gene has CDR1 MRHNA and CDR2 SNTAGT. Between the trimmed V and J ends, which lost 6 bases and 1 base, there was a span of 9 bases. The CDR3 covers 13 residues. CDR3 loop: CASSLDPNTEAFF. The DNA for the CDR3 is TGTGCCAGCAGCCTGGACCCGAACACTGAAGCTTTCTTT.

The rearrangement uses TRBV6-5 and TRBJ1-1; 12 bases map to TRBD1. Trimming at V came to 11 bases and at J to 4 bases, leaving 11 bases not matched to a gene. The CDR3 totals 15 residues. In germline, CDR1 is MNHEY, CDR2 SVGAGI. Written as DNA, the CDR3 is TGTGCCGCTGAGGGACAGGGGGCTGGAAGCACTGAAGCTTTCTTT. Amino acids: CAAEGQGAGSTEAFF.

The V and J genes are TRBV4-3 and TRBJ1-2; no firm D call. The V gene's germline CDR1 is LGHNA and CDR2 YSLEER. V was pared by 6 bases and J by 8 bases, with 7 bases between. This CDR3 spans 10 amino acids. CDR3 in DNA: TGCGCCAGCAGACTTGGAGGCTACACCTTC. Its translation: CASRLGGYTF.

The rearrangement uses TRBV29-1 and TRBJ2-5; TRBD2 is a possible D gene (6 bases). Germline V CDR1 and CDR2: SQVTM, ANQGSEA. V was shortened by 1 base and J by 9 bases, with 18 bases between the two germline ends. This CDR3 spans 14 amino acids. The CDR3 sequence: CSVEGDWPVLAQYF. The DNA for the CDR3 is TGCAGCGTTGAAGGGGACTGGCCGGTATTGGCCCAGTACTTC. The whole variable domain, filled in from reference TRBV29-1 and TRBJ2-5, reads SAVISQKPSRDICQRGTSLTIQCQVDSQVTMMFWYRQQPGQSLTLIATANQGSEATYESGFVIDKFPISRPNLTFSTLTVSNMSPEDSSIYLCSVEGDWPVLAQYFGPGTRLLVL.

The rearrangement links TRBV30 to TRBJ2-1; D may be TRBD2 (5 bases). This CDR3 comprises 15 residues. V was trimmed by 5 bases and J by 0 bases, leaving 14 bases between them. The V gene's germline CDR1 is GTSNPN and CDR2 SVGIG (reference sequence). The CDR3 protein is CAWDILGGSYNEQFF. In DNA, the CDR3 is TGTGCCTGGGACATACTAGGAGGCTCCTACAATGAGCAGTTCTTC.

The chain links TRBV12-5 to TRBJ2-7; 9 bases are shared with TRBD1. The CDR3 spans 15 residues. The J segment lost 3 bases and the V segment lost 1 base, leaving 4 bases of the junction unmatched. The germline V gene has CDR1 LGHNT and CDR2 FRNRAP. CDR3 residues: CASGLGTGVVYEQYF. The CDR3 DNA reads TGTGCTAGTGGTTTGGGGACAGGGGTGGTCTACGAGCAGTACTTC.

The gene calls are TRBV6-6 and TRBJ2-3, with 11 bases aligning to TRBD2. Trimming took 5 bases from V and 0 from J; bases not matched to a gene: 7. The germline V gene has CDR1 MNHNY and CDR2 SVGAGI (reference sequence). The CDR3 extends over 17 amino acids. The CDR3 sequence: CASSPPLAGGSTDTQYF. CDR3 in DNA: TGTGCCAGCAGTCCCCCTTTAGCGGGGGGGAGCACAGATACGCAGTATTTT.

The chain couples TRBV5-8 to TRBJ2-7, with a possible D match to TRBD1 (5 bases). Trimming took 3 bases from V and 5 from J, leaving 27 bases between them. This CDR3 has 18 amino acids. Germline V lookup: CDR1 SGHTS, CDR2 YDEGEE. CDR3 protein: CASSSWWGLLVNLDEQYF. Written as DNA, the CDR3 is TGTGCCAGCAGCTCCTGGTGGGGCCTTCTGGTCAACTTGGACGAGCAGTACTTC.

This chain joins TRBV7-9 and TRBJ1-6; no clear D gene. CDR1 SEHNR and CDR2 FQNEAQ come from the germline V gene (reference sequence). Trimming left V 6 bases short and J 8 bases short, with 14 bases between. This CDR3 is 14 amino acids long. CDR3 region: CASSSHQGDSPLHF. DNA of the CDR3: TGTGCCAGCAGTTCTCACCAAGGAGATTCACCCCTCCACTTT.

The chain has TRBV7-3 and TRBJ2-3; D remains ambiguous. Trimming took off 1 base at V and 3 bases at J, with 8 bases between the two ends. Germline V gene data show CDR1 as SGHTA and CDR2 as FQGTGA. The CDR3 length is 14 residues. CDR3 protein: CASSLNPRTDTQYF. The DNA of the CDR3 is TGTGCCAGCAGCTTAAACCCCCGTACAGATACGCAGTATTTT.

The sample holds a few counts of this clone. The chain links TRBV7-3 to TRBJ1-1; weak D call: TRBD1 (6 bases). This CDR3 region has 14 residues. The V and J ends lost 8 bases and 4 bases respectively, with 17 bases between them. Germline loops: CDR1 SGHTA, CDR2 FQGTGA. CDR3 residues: CASSWGGPGTEAFF. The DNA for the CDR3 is TGTGCCAGCTCCTGGGGGGGCCCCGGCACTGAAGCTTTCTTT.

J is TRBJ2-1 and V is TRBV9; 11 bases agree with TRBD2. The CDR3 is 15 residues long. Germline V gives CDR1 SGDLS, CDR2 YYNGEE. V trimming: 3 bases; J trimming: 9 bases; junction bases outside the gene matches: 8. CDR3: CASSAIAGGHGEQFF. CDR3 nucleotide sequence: TGTGCCAGCAGCGCCATAGCGGGGGGGCATGGTGAGCAGTTCTTC.

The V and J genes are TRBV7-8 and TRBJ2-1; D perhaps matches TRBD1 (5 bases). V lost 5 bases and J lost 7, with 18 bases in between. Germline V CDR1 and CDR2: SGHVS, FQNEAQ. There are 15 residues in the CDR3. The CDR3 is CASSRSLGHSNEQFF. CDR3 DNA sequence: TGTGCCAGCAGCCGCTCCCTGGGGCATAGTAATGAGCAGTTCTTC. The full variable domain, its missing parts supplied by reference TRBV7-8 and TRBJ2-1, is GAGVSQSPRYKVAKRGQDVALRCDPISGHVSLFWYQQALGQGPEFLTYFQNEAQLDKSGLPSDRFFAERPEGSVSTLKIQRTQQEDSAVYLCASSRSLGHSNEQFFGPGTRLTVL.

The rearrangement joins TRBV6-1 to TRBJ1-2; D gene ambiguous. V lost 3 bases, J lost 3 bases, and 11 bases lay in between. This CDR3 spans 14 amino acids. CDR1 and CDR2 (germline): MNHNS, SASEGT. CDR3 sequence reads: CASSDLGVDYGYTF. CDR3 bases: TGTGCCAGCAGTGATTTGGGAGTCGACTATGGCTACACCTTC.

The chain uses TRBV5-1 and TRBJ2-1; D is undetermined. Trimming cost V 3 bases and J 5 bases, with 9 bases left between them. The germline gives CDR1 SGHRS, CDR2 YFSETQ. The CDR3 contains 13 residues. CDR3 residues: CASSSLGHNEQFF. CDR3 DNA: TGCGCCAGCAGCTCCCTAGGCCACAATGAGCAGTTCTTC.